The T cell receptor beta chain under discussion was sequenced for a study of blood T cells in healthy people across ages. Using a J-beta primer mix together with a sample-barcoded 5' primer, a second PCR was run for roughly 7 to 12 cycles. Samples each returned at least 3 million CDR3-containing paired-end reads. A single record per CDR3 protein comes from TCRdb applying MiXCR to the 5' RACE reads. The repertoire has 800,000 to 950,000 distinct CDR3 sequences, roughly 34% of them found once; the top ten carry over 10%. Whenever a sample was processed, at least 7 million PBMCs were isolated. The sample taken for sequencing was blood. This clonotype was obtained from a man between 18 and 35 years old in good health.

CDR3 DNA: TGTGCCAGCCGCCCAGCGGGGGCCACCGGGGAGCTGTTTTTT. Its translation is CASRPAGATGELFF. The V gene is TRBV12-3 or TRBV12-4, the J gene TRBJ2-2; 8 nucleotides line up with TRBD2. V shed 8 bases, J shed 4 bases, and the junction held 6 bases outside the gene matches. CDR3 length: 14 residues.